This T cell receptor (beta chain) was sequenced during a study of identical twins. Study-level findings and limits: Less excess twin sharing appeared in beta out-of-frame sequences.

This clonotype was counted ten times or more. Its antigen remains unknown. cDNA molecules carried unique molecular identifiers, and template switching added a universal primer site. TCRdb reanalysed the 5' RACE reads using MiXCR and keeps one entry per CDR3 protein. This sample has about 200,000 distinct CDR3 sequences; over 8% occur once, and the top ten carry 4% to 6%. The CDR3 runs to 14 residues. Unmatched junction bases numbered 4, after V lost 7 bases and J lost 0 bases. The germline gives CDR1 WSHSY, CDR2 SAAADI. The chain is built from TRBV10-2 and TRBJ2-7, with 9 bases lining up with TRBD1. This TCR derives from a woman aged 18-35 years in good health. Material: memory (CD45RO+) T cells sorted from blood. This CDR3 is CASTGTGSSYEQYF. The CDR3 DNA reads TGCGCCAGCACCGGGACAGGGAGCTCCTACGAGCAGTACTTC.